Below, 18 T cell receptor beta chains from the same sample are listed, as sequenced in a study of CD8 T cells in ankylosing spondylitis. TCRdb re-called the 5' RACE reads through MiXCR, storing one row per CDR3 protein. The repertoire consists of about 36,000 distinct CDR3 sequences, with 8% to 13% occurring once and the leading ten covering 20% to 25%. Sample: synovial fluid, either unsorted or a sorted T cell fraction (not recorded which). These TCRs come from a male donor with ankylosing spondylitis.

V and J are TRBV21-1 and TRBJ2-3; TRBD2, the D gene given by the table, was not confirmed from the DNA. TRBV21-1 represents a pseudogene. The CDR3 contains 17 residues. CDR3 protein: CASSKTTSGASTDTQYF. The DNA of the CDR3 is TGTGCCAGCAGCAAAACAACTAGCGGAGCTAGCACAGATACGCAGTATTTT.

In the case of this clonotype: A much more abundant neighbour one base away suggests this may be a read error. The chain recombines TRBV20-1 with TRBJ2-6; 8 nucleotides agree with TRBD1. CDR1 DFQATT and CDR2 SNEGSKA come from the germline V gene (reference sequence). The CDR3 totals 17 residues. The CDR3 is CCATRTGFLSGANVLTF. CDR3 sequence (DNA): TGCTGTGCTACCCGGACAGGGTTCCTTTCTGGGGCCAACGTCCTGACTTTC.

This clonotype was counted a few times. The chain recombines TRBV11-1 with TRBJ2-1; 11 bases line up with TRBD2. The CDR3 covers 20 residues. The germline V gene has CDR1 SGHAT and CDR2 FQDESV (reference sequence). V trimming: 4 bases; J trimming: 3 bases; junction bases outside the gene matches: 17. CDR3 protein: CASSSQPGLAEEKSYNEQFF. The CDR3 nucleotides are TGTGCCAGCAGCTCACAACCGGGACTAGCGGAAGAAAAAAGCTACAATGAGCAGTTCTTC.

The V call is TRBV12-3 or TRBV12-4, the J call TRBJ2-1, with D perhaps matching TRBD1 or TRBD2 (5 bases each). The CDR3 runs 21 residues. Trimming pared 4 bases from V and 3 bases from J, leaving 31 bases between. The CDR3 spells CASSSSHPTLTGASYYNEQFF. The DNA of the CDR3 is TGTGCCAGCAGTTCTTCTCACCCTACCCTTACCGGGGCCTCCTACTACAATGAGCAGTTCTTC.

The sample holds a few counts of this clonotype. This chain links TRBV5-1 with TRBJ2-4, with 8 nucleotides matching TRBD1. Trimming removed 3 bases from V and 5 bases from J; junction bases left unmatched: 10. Per the germline V gene, CDR1 is SGHRS and CDR2 is YFSETQ. This CDR3 has 16 residues. The chain's CDR3 is CASSSLPAGGQNIQYF. In nucleotides, the CDR3 is TGCGCCAGCAGCTCCCTCCCGGCAGGGGGCCAAAACATTCAGTACTTC.

This clonotype was seen many times. The CDR3: CASSATGLAYNEQFF. CDR3 sequence (DNA): TGTGCCAGCAGTGCAACAGGGTTGGCCTACAATGAGCAGTTCTTC. This chain links TRBV12-3 or TRBV12-4 with TRBJ2-1, with a possible D match to TRBD1 (6 bases). The CDR3 has 15 residues. The ends were cut back, 5 bases at V and 2 bases at J, with 13 bases in the middle.

This clonotype was observed many times. The chain uses TRBV11-2 and TRBJ2-1; 9 bases line up with TRBD1. Germline values: CDR1 SGHAT, CDR2 FQNNGV. The length of the CDR3 is 15 residues. Trimming at V came to 4 bases and at J to 6 bases, leaving 7 bases not matched to a gene. This CDR3 reads CASSSPGTGLNEQFF. CDR3 nucleotide sequence: TGTGCCAGCAGCTCCCCCGGGACAGGGCTCAATGAGCAGTTCTTC.

This clonotype came up many times. The genes are TRBV10-3 and TRBJ1-1; no definite D call. Germline assignment: CDR1 ENHRY and CDR2 SYGVKD. The CDR3 extends over 16 amino acids. Trimming pared 4 bases from V and 1 base from J, leaving 16 bases between. The DNA for the CDR3 is TGTGCCATCAGTGGGCCCTCGGGCCGGGGGAACACTGAAGCTTTCTTT. Protein sequence: CAISGPSGRGNTEAFF.

The chain employs TRBV20-1 and TRBJ2-3, with TRBD2 identical over 8 bases. From germline, CDR1 is DFQATT and CDR2 SNEGSKA (reference sequence). The CDR3 is 15 residues long. V lost 6 bases, J lost 0 bases, and 8 bases stayed unmatched. The CDR3 nucleotides read TGCAGTGCCCTCGGGGCTAGCGGGAGCACAGATACGCAGTATTTT. It specifies CSALGASGSTDTQYF.

This clonotype was recorded a few times. This chain connects TRBV20-1 to TRBJ2-7, with a possible D match to TRBD2 (5 bases). In germline, CDR1 is DFQATT, CDR2 SNEGSKA (reference sequence). Deletions cut 5 bases from V and 7 bases from J, with 21 bases between. The CDR3 contains 14 residues. CDR3 residues: CSAENENSDWEQYF. Here the CDR3 DNA reads TGCAGTGCTGAGAACGAGAATAGCGATTGGGAGCAGTACTTC.

This clonotype appeared many times. This chain connects TRBV6-1 to TRBJ2-7; D not certain. Germline CDR1 reads MNHNS; CDR2 reads SASEGT. Trimming shortened V by 6 bases and J by 3 bases, and 18 bases separated the two germline ends. There are 15 residues in the CDR3. Here the CDR3 reads CASSPKPGIVYEQYF. The CDR3 region has the DNA TGTGCCAGCAGCCCGAAACCGGGTATCGTCTACGAGCAGTACTTC.

This clonotype was found a few times. The gene calls are TRBV7-8 and TRBJ2-7; 8 bases align to TRBD1. The CDR3 covers 15 residues. The V gene end was trimmed by 7 bases and the J gene end by 2 bases; junction bases not matched to a gene: 10. Germline V gene lookup returns CDR1 SGHVS and CDR2 FQNEAQ. Written as DNA, the CDR3 is TGTGCCAGCACCCTTCGACCCAGGGGGCCCTACGAGCAGTACTTC. It encodes CASTLRPRGPYEQYF.

The chain links TRBV6-2 or TRBV6-3 to TRBJ1-1, with a weak D call TRBD1 (5 bases). This CDR3 comprises 15 residues. Germline V gene data show CDR1 as MNHEY and CDR2 as SVGEGT. The V end lost 0 bases, the J end lost 1 base, and 9 bases lay between the germline ends. CDR3 coding DNA: TGTGCCAGCAGTTACTCGACAGTCGAGAACACTGAAGCTTTCTTT. This gives the protein CASSYSTVENTEAFF.

In this sample, this clonotype turned up many times. The chain links TRBV6-6 to TRBJ1-1, with D perhaps matching TRBD1 (5 bases). CDR1 and CDR2 (germline): MNHNY, SVGAGI (reference sequence). The CDR3 totals 12 residues. V lost 10 bases and J lost 4, with 13 bases in between. The CDR3 loop reads CATDFGGTEAFF. DNA for the CDR3: TGTGCCACCGACTTTGGGGGCACTGAAGCTTTCTTT.

This clonotype was recorded at least ten times. The chain joins TRBV5-1 to TRBJ2-2, with D perhaps matching TRBD2 (6 bases). V was shortened by 5 bases and J by 4 bases, with 15 bases between the two germline ends. CDR3 length equals 15 residues. CDR1 SGHRS and CDR2 YFSETQ come from the germline V gene. In nucleotides, the CDR3 is TGCGCCAGCAGGCCGGGACTTACGACCACCGGGGAGCTGTTTTTT. It specifies CASRPGLTTTGELFF.

The chain carries TRBV13 and TRBJ1-1; D is unclear. Looked up from germline, CDR1 is PRHDT and CDR2 is FYEKMQ (reference sequence). The CDR3 totals 16 residues. V lost 2 bases to trimming and J lost 0 bases, with 13 bases between them. The CDR3 nucleotides read TGTGCCAGCAGCTTACTCAGAGAATCCTTGAACACTGAAGCTTTCTTT. Its protein is CASSLLRESLNTEAFF.

As DNA, the CDR3 is TGCGCCAGCAGTCAATCGGGACTAGCGGCGGACGCGGGCTACGAGCAGTACTTC. Its translation is CASSQSGLAADAGYEQYF. This chain joins TRBV23-1 and TRBJ2-7, with TRBD2 identical over 11 bases. TRBV23-1 is known as an ORF, though its function is uncertain. V was pared by 0 bases and J by 3 bases, with 10 bases of the junction left unmatched. The CDR3 loop spans 18 amino acids.

This clonotype came up many times. CDR3 sequence reads: CSARDWQTLNQPQHF. The CDR3 DNA follows: TGCAGTGCTAGAGATTGGCAGACCCTAAATCAGCCCCAGCATTTT. This chain uses TRBV20-1 with TRBJ1-5; D remains unclear. This CDR3 comprises 15 residues. The V gene's germline CDR1 is DFQATT and CDR2 SNEGSKA (reference sequence). Trimming removed 0 bases at V and 4 bases at J, with 13 bases between.